These T cell receptor beta chains were read from a single sample in a study of immune characterization of retroperitoneal liposarcoma. MiXCR, run by TCRdb on the PCR reads, gives a single entry per CDR3 protein. The sample holds roughly 11,000 distinct CDR3 sequences, roughly 28% seen once. Sequenced: tumor tissue. The receptors here all came from a female donor with retroperitoneal liposarcoma. Each CDR3 is given with its conserved first and last residue. Each record gives: J gene, V gene, D gene, clone size, CDR3 length, CDR3 protein, CDR3 DNA. D genes are given only for firm matches. Not every row has a clone size; where given, it reads once, few, many or a size class.

j_gene: TRBJ2-4
v_gene: TRBV7-2
d_gene: .
abundance: .
len: 14
CDR3aa: CASSSSNSKNIQYF
CDR3nt: TGTGCCAGCAGCAGTTCTAATTCCAAAAACATTCAGTACTTC

j_gene: TRBJ1-2
v_gene: TRBV7-8
d_gene: TRBD1
abundance: many
len: 14
CDR3aa: CASSIRHRGGGYTF
CDR3nt: TGTGCCAGCAGCATAAGACACAGGGGAGGTGGCTACACCTTC

j_gene: TRBJ2-3
v_gene: TRBV6-1
d_gene: .
abundance: .
len: 15
CDR3aa: CASSNQAPSRDTQYF
CDR3nt: TGTGCCAGCAGTAATCAAGCACCTTCGAGAGATACGCAGTATTTT

j_gene: TRBJ2-3
v_gene: TRBV4-3
d_gene: TRBD1
abundance: few
len: 15
CDR3aa: CASSTRTGRTDTQYF
CDR3nt: TGCGCCAGCAGCACACGGACAGGGCGCACAGATACGCAGTATTTT

j_gene: TRBJ2-3
v_gene: TRBV7-6
d_gene: .
abundance: .
len: 15
CDR3aa: CASSYFGQGAGEQYF
CDR3nt: .

j_gene: TRBJ1-1
v_gene: TRBV15
d_gene: .
abundance: .
len: 14
CDR3aa: CATSRSLSNTEAFF
CDR3nt: TGTGCCACCAGCAGATCTCTGTCGAACACTGAAGCTTTCTTT

j_gene: TRBJ1-1
v_gene: TRBV6-1
d_gene: TRBD1
abundance: .
len: 15
CDR3aa: CASSEGTGTGTEAFF
CDR3nt: TGTGCCAGCAGTGAAGGGACAGGGACGGGCACTGAAGCTTTCTTT

j_gene: TRBJ2-5
v_gene: TRBV18
d_gene: TRBD1
abundance: .
len: 15
CDR3aa: CASSPWTGGLETQYF
CDR3nt: TGTGCCAGCTCACCCTGGACAGGGGGATTAGAGACCCAGTACTTC

j_gene: TRBJ2-3
v_gene: TRBV11-2
d_gene: TRBD1
abundance: medium-sized
len: 18
CDR3aa: CASSGPGQGARYTDTQYF
CDR3nt: TGTGCCAGCAGCGGTCCGGGACAGGGGGCGCGATACACAGATACGCAGTATTTT

j_gene: TRBJ2-2
v_gene: TRBV6-8
d_gene: TRBD2
abundance: .
len: 14
CDR3aa: CASSPSGRSGELFF
CDR3nt: TGTGCCAGCAGTCCTAGCGGGAGATCCGGGGAGCTGTTTTTT

j_gene: TRBJ2-7
v_gene: TRBV12-3/TRBV12-4
d_gene: TRBD2
abundance: .
len: 14
CDR3aa: CASSGLAGFNEQYF
CDR3nt: TGTGCCAGCAGTGGACTAGCGGGATTCAATGAGCAGTACTTC

j_gene: TRBJ2-1
v_gene: TRBV6-1
d_gene: .
abundance: medium-sized
len: 13
CDR3aa: CASKGRTYNEQFF
CDR3nt: TGTGCCAGCAAGGGTCGAACCTACAATGAGCAGTTCTTC

j_gene: TRBJ2-1
v_gene: TRBV27
d_gene: .
abundance: .
len: 13
CDR3aa: CASRPTGLDEQFF
CDR3nt: TGTGCCAGCAGGCCTACAGGTTTGGATGAGCAGTTCTTC

j_gene: TRBJ2-5
v_gene: TRBV7-2
d_gene: TRBD2
abundance: .
len: 14
CDR3aa: CASSPLADGETQYF
CDR3nt: TGTGCCAGCAGCCCCCTAGCGGACGGGGAGACCCAGTACTTC

j_gene: TRBJ2-1
v_gene: TRBV6-9
d_gene: TRBD1
abundance: few
len: 14
CDR3aa: CASNLSGQVFEQFF
CDR3nt: TGTGCCAGCAACTTATCGGGACAGGTGTTCGAGCAGTTCTTC

j_gene: TRBJ2-1
v_gene: TRBV7-8
d_gene: .
abundance: few
len: 12
CDR3aa: CASSFPRAEQFF
CDR3nt: TGTGCCAGCAGCTTTCCCAGGGCCGAGCAGTTCTTC

j_gene: TRBJ2-1
v_gene: TRBV6-1
d_gene: .
abundance: many
len: 13
CDR3aa: CASRSGQLETQFF
CDR3nt: TGTGCCAGCAGAAGCGGACAGTTAGAGACCCAGTTCTTC

j_gene: TRBJ2-5
v_gene: TRBV7-6
d_gene: .
abundance: medium-sized
len: 13
CDR3aa: CASSLGYQETQYF
CDR3nt: TGTGCCAGCAGCTTAGGGTACCAAGAGACCCAGTACTTC

j_gene: TRBJ2-4
v_gene: TRBV6-1
d_gene: .
abundance: .
len: 16
CDR3aa: CASSEAGAVAKNIQYF
CDR3nt: TGTGCCAGCAGTGAAGCAGGGGCCGTAGCCAAAAACATTCAGTACTTC

j_gene: TRBJ1-5
v_gene: TRBV6-1
d_gene: .
abundance: few
len: 16
CDR3aa: CASSEELRILNQPQHF
CDR3nt: TGTGCCAGCAGTGAAGAACTACGGATTCTGAATCAGCCCCAGCATTTT

j_gene: TRBJ1-5
v_gene: TRBV6-1
d_gene: .
abundance: few
len: 22
CDR3aa: CASSEARTVTGNLRVSNQPQHF
CDR3nt: TGTGCCAGCAGTGAAGCCCGAACGGTCACAGGGAATCTGAGGGTTAGCAATCAGCCCCAGCATTTT

j_gene: TRBJ2-1
v_gene: TRBV7-2
d_gene: .
abundance: .
len: 14
CDR3aa: CASSARTAGYEQFF
CDR3nt: TGTGCCAGCAGCGCCCGAACGGCTGGCTACGAGCAGTTCTTC

j_gene: TRBJ2-7
v_gene: TRBV10-2
d_gene: .
abundance: few
len: 17
CDR3aa: CASSEEPYRTGGGEQYF
CDR3nt: TGCGCCAGCAGTGAGGAGCCCTATAGAACGGGGGGCGGCGAGCAGTACTTC

j_gene: TRBJ1-2
v_gene: TRBV5-8
d_gene: .
abundance: few
len: 16
CDR3aa: CASSPRGPTGSYGYTF
CDR3nt: TGTGCCAGCAGCCCGCGAGGGCCGACCGGGTCCTATGGCTACACCTTC

j_gene: TRBJ2-1
v_gene: TRBV11-3
d_gene: TRBD2
abundance: .
len: 15
CDR3aa: CASSLGLAGAPEQFF
CDR3nt: TGTGCCAGCAGCTTAGGACTAGCGGGAGCCCCTGAGCAGTTCTTC